This is a list of T cell receptor beta chains from one sample in a study of cytomegalovirus exposure and HLA in healthy donors. Using immunoSEQ multiplex PCR, the repertoire was profiled, and TCRdb retains in-frame clones only, with some absent. The repertoire holds about 140,000 clones, with 80% to 90% as singletons. The sample was PBMCs. The source of these receptors is a woman in her 30s in good health and CMV-seronegative. The CDR3 runs from the conserved cysteine through the conserved F or W. A D gene is named only where the DNA matches it firmly. Rows may omit the clone size; those that give it use once, few, many or a size class.

D gene: -; J gene: TRBJ2-7; V gene: TRBV18; clone size: -; CDR3 DNA: TGTGCCAGCTCACCACTCCAGGTTGGCGAGCAGTACTTC; CDR3 protein: CASSPLQVGEQYF
D gene: TRBD2; J gene: TRBJ2-3; V gene: TRBV5-1; clone size: -; CDR3 DNA: TGCGCCAGCAGCGTACTAGCGGGGGGGTCTGGAGACACAGATACGCAGTATTTT; CDR3 protein: CASSVLAGGSGDTDTQYF
D gene: -; J gene: TRBJ1-4; V gene: TRBV4-3; clone size: -; CDR3 DNA: TGCGCCAGCAGCCCTAGGCCCGTAAACTCCCAATCTAATGAAAAACTGTTTTTT; CDR3 protein: CASSPRPVNSQSNEKLFF
D gene: -; J gene: TRBJ1-1; V gene: TRBV11-2; clone size: -; CDR3 DNA: TGTGCCAGCAGCTTGGGCCGGGGAAGCACTGAAGCTTTCTTT; CDR3 protein: CASSLGRGSTEAFF
D gene: -; J gene: TRBJ2-7; V gene: TRBV9; clone size: -; CDR3 DNA: TGTGCCAGCAGCGTAGGACCCGGGGACGAGCAGTACTTC; CDR3 protein: CASSVGPGDEQYF
D gene: -; J gene: TRBJ2-5; V gene: TRBV6-1; clone size: once; CDR3 DNA: TGTGCCAGCAGTCCTCCAGGGCGGGAGACCCAGTACTTC; CDR3 protein: CASSPPGRETQYF
D gene: -; J gene: TRBJ1-1; V gene: TRBV10-3; clone size: -; CDR3 DNA: TGTGCCATCACTGTGGCAGAGAACACTGAAGCTTTCTTT; CDR3 protein: CAITVAENTEAFF
D gene: TRBD1; J gene: TRBJ2-7; V gene: TRBV5-1; clone size: -; CDR3 DNA: TGCGCCAGCAGCCCAACCACAGGGGGCTACGAGCAGTACTTC; CDR3 protein: CASSPTTGGYEQYF
D gene: -; J gene: TRBJ2-1; V gene: TRBV5-5; clone size: -; CDR3 DNA: TGTGCCAGCAGCGACTACACCCATGTCAATGAGCAGTTCTTC; CDR3 protein: CASSDYTHVNEQFF
D gene: TRBD1; J gene: TRBJ2-7; V gene: TRBV6-5; clone size: -; CDR3 DNA: TGTGCCAGCAGTTCCGGGACAGGGTCCTACGAGCAGTACTTC; CDR3 protein: CASSSGTGSYEQYF
D gene: TRBD2; J gene: TRBJ2-3; V gene: TRBV11-2; clone size: -; CDR3 DNA: TGTGCCAGCAGCTTAGGTAGCGGGGGAGCTAGCACAGATACGCAGTATTTT; CDR3 protein: CASSLGSGGASTDTQYF
D gene: TRBD1; J gene: TRBJ1-6; V gene: TRBV15; clone size: many; CDR3 DNA: TGTGCCACCAGCAGAGATAATTGGGACAGGGATAATTCACCCCTCCACTTT; CDR3 protein: CATSRDNWDRDNSPLHF
D gene: -; J gene: TRBJ2-3; V gene: TRBV7-8; clone size: -; CDR3 DNA: TGTGCCAGCGGGGGGGCTGATACGCAGTATTTT; CDR3 protein: CASGGADTQYF
D gene: -; J gene: TRBJ1-6; V gene: TRBV6-6; clone size: few; CDR3 DNA: TGTGCCAGCAGTCAGGGATTGGATTCACCCCTCCACTTT; CDR3 protein: CASSQGLDSPLHF
D gene: TRBD2; J gene: TRBJ2-1; V gene: TRBV6-9; clone size: -; CDR3 DNA: TGTGCCAGCAGTTATTCAACTAGCGGGTCTAACAATGAGCAGTTCTTC; CDR3 protein: CASSYSTSGSNNEQFF
D gene: -; J gene: TRBJ1-1; V gene: TRBV5-1; clone size: once; CDR3 DNA: TGCGCCAGCAGCTTGAACAGGGATGGGGCAGCTTTCTTT; CDR3 protein: CASSLNRDGAAFF